Presented here are 19 T cell receptor beta chains from one specimen sequenced in a study of blood T cell repertoires in COVID-19. Profiling relied on immunoSEQ multiplex PCR, and the TCRdb table lists in-frame clones only, not all of them. The sample consists of fewer than 400,000 clones, around 85% of them appearing once. Input material: peripheral blood. The source of these receptors is a young woman with acute or convalescent COVID-19.

This chain uses TRBV28 with TRBJ2-3, with TRBD2 as a possible D gene (6 bases). This CDR3 has 16 residues. V dropped 7 bases and J dropped 3 bases, with 20 bases sitting between them. Germline assignment: CDR1 MDHEN and CDR2 SYDVKM. CDR3 amino acids: CASTSPLPGETDTQYF. In nucleotides, the CDR3 is TGTGCCAGCACCTCGCCCCTGCCGGGGGAGACAGATACGCAGTATTTT.

This clone showed up just a few times. This chain uses TRBV14 with TRBJ2-7, with D maybe TRBD1 (5 bases). The CDR3 consists of 15 residues. Between the trimmed V and J ends, which lost 1 base and 6 bases, there was a span of 16 bases. From germline, CDR1 is SGHDN and CDR2 FVKESK. The CDR3 protein is CASSQVGRTPFEQYF. For the CDR3, the DNA is TGTGCCAGCAGCCAAGTAGGACGGACACCGTTCGAGCAGTACTTC.

The rearrangement uses TRBV11-2 and TRBJ2-5; a possible D gene is TRBD1 (6 bases). Deletions cut 3 bases from V and 3 bases from J, with 11 bases between. CDR3 size: 14 residues. Germline assignment: CDR1 SGHAT and CDR2 FQNNGV. CDR3 DNA sequence: TGTGCCAGCAGCTTTACTCCAGGGGAAGAGACCCAGTACTTC. This codes for CASSFTPGEETQYF.

This chain uses TRBV27 with TRBJ2-5; 7 bases map to TRBD2. The germline gives CDR1 MNHEY, CDR2 SMNVEV (reference sequence). V trimming: 8 bases; J trimming: 2 bases; junction bases outside the gene matches: 5. The CDR3 extends over 13 amino acids. The CDR3 DNA sequence: TGTGCCAGCGGATGGGGGGGGCAAGAGACCCAGTACTTC. Translating it yields CASGWGGQETQYF.

CDR3 protein: CASRAAGRGEQFF. CDR3 sequence (DNA): TGTGCCAGCAGAGCTGCGGGGAGGGGAGAGCAGTTCTTC. The genes are TRBV12-3 or TRBV12-4 and TRBJ2-1; 7 bases agree with TRBD2. Trimming removed 6 bases from V and 10 bases from J; junction bases left unmatched: 9. This CDR3 is built from 13 residues.

The chain joins TRBV7-3 to TRBJ2-1; 7 bases agree with TRBD1. The V gene end was trimmed by 4 bases and the J gene end by 3 bases; junction bases not matched to a gene: 6. The V gene's germline CDR1 is SGHTA and CDR2 FQGTGA. This CDR3 is built from 15 residues. CDR3 region: CASSSGQVLYNEQFF. The DNA for the CDR3 is TGTGCCAGCAGCTCCGGACAGGTCCTCTACAATGAGCAGTTCTTC. The variable domain in full, completed from reference TRBV7-3 and TRBJ2-1, reads GAGVSQTPSNKVTEKGKYVELRCDPISGHTALYWYRQSLGQGPEFLIYFQGTGAADDSGLPNDRFFAVRPEGSVSTLKIQRTERGDSAVYLCASSSGQVLYNEQFFGPGTRLTVL.

The rearrangement joins TRBV28 to TRBJ1-1; D may be TRBD1 (6 bases). CDR1 and CDR2 (germline): MDHEN, SYDVKM. The CDR3 has 12 residues. V lost 4 bases and J lost 12, with 15 bases in between. This CDR3 is CASSSPGHLTFF. CDR3 DNA: TGTGCCAGCAGTTCGCCGGGACATCTGACTTTCTTT.

The sample holds many counts of this clone. The rearrangement uses TRBV18 and TRBJ2-7; 7 bases are a match to TRBD1. J gave up 6 bases and V 4 bases, and 9 bases lay outside the gene matches. The germline CDR1 and CDR2 sequences are KGHSH and LQKENI. The CDR3 sequence is 14 residues long. The CDR3 DNA is TGTGCCAGCTCACGCGACGGGACAGTCAGCGAGCAGTACTTC. Protein product: CASSRDGTVSEQYF. Using reference TRBV18 and TRBJ2-7 for the parts outside the CDR3, the full variable domain is NAGVMQNPRHLVRRRGQEARLRCSPMKGHSHVYWYRQLPEEGLKFMVYLQKENIIDESGMPKERFSAEFPKEGPSILRIQQVVRGDSAAYFCASSRDGTVSEQYFGPGTRLTVT.

The rearrangement links TRBV6-6 to TRBJ2-3, with 11 bases fitting TRBD2. The CDR3 loop spans 16 amino acids. After removal of 7 bases from V and 2 bases from J, the junction contained 8 bases not matched to a gene. Germline V gene sequence: CDR1 MNHNY, CDR2 SVGAGI (reference sequence). DNA of the CDR3: TGTGCCAGCATGGATAGCGGGAGGGGCAACACAGATACGCAGTATTTT. It encodes CASMDSGRGNTDTQYF.

The rearrangement uses TRBV7-3 and TRBJ2-7, with TRBD1 matching 7 bases. The germline CDR1 and CDR2 sequences are SGHTA and FQGTGA. The J segment lost 0 bases and the V segment lost 4 bases, leaving 15 bases of the junction unmatched. The CDR3 contains 18 residues. The DNA of the CDR3 is TGTGCCAGCAGCTCTTTACCGGGACAGCATATGAGCTCCTACGAGCAGTACTTC. It specifies CASSSLPGQHMSSYEQYF.

The chain recombines TRBV30 with TRBJ1-1; possibly TRBD1 for D (6 bases). Germline V gene sequence: CDR1 GTSNPN, CDR2 SVGIG (reference sequence). V was cut by 2 bases and J by 2 bases, with 24 bases left in between. The CDR3 contains 18 residues. DNA for the CDR3: TGTGCCTGGAGTCCTACAGGGTTTATCGGCCGTTTAAACACTGAAGCTTTCTTT. This gives the protein CAWSPTGFIGRLNTEAFF.

This chain links TRBV27 with TRBJ1-1; 9 bases align to TRBD1. Trimming cost V 5 bases and J 1 base; bases outside gene matches: 2. Germline V CDR1 and CDR2: MNHEY, SMNVEV (reference sequence). The CDR3 has 14 residues. The CDR3 loop reads CASSVQGANTEAFF. The CDR3 DNA is TGTGCCAGCAGTGTACAGGGGGCGAACACTGAAGCTTTCTTT.

The chain is built from TRBV6-6 and TRBJ1-6; possibly TRBD1 for D (5 bases). Germline values: CDR1 MNHNY, CDR2 SVGAGI (reference sequence). Trimming removed 11 bases at V and 6 bases at J, with 11 bases between. CDR3 length equals 12 residues. The CDR3 protein is CARDSGNSPLHF. CDR3 bases: TGTGCCCGGGACTCCGGTAATTCACCCCTCCACTTT.

The rearrangement joins TRBV10-3 to TRBJ2-6; D remains unclear. The germline V and J ends were trimmed by 1 base and 0 bases, with 7 bases remaining between them. CDR1 ENHRY and CDR2 SYGVKD come from the germline V gene. The CDR3 is 16 amino acids. CDR3 DNA sequence: TGTGCCATCAGTGAGTACAGCCCCTCTGGGGCCAACGTCCTGACTTTC. Its protein is CAISEYSPSGANVLTF.

The chain uses TRBV7-2 and TRBJ1-6, with 7 bases identical to TRBD1. The J segment lost 6 bases and the V segment lost 5 bases, leaving 4 bases of the junction unmatched. Germline V gives CDR1 SGHTA, CDR2 FQGNSA. The CDR3 spans 14 residues. The CDR3 here is CASSLGTVNSPLHF. The CDR3 DNA is TGTGCCAGCAGCCTGGGGACAGTTAATTCACCCCTCCACTTT. The entire variable domain, with the rest obtained from reference TRBV7-2 and TRBJ1-6, is as follows: GAGVSQSPSNKVTEKGKDVELRCDPISGHTALYWYRQSLGQGLEFLIYFQGNSAPDKSGLPSDRFSAERTGGSVSTLTIQRTQQEDSAVYLCASSLGTVNSPLHFGNGTRLTVT.

The rearrangement links TRBV5-4 to TRBJ1-1, with D maybe TRBD1 (5 bases). Germline V CDR1 and CDR2: SGHNT, YYREEE (reference sequence). This CDR3 is built from 12 residues. V lost 3 bases, J lost 10 bases, and 13 bases lay in between. The CDR3 region has the DNA TGTGCCAGCAGCTCCCCGGCCGGGGGAGCTTTCTTT. Amino acids: CASSSPAGGAFF.

The rearrangement uses TRBV25-1 and TRBJ1-1, with 7 bases lining up with TRBD1. After removal of 5 bases from V and 1 base from J, the junction contained 4 bases not matched to a gene. There are 14 residues in the CDR3. Germline loops: CDR1 MGHDK, CDR2 SYGVNS. The CDR3 loop is CASSPGTENTEAFF. The CDR3 DNA reads as TGTGCCAGCAGTCCGGGGACAGAGAACACTGAAGCTTTCTTT.

This rearrangement joins TRBV18 to TRBJ2-7; D may be TRBD1 (6 bases). The J call is uncertain, as TRBJ2-5 better fits the DNA end. The germline CDR1 and CDR2 sequences are KGHSH and LQKENI. The CDR3 has 14 residues. The CDR3 nucleotides are TGTGCCAGCTCGCCAAAACCACAGGGAGAGACCCAGTACTTC. Translating it yields CASSPKPQGETQYF.

J is TRBJ1-2 and V is TRBV24-1; 7 nucleotides match TRBD1. Germline loops: CDR1 KGHDR, CDR2 SFDVKD. J lost 6 bases, V lost 4 bases, and 13 bases had no gene match. The CDR3 covers 16 residues. CDR3 region: CATSESPRQGYHGYTF. For the CDR3, the DNA is TGTGCCACCAGTGAGTCGCCCAGACAGGGTTATCATGGCTACACCTTC.